Listed here are 9 T cell receptor beta chains from one sample, sequenced in a study of CXCR3-negative and CXCR3-positive naive CD8 T cells. Study-level points and caveats: CXCR3-positive naive cells carried more hydrophobic TRB CDR3s than CXCR3-negative naive cells did.

Libraries of TRB cDNA were made by 5' RACE and carried UMIs. TCRdb re-called the 5' RACE reads; one entry per CDR3 protein, DNA not given. Recorded for this sample: 130,000 to 150,000 distinct CDR3 sequences. No cognate antigen is known for these TCRs. Sequencing was carried out using naive CXCR3+ CD8+ T cells from blood. The subset: CD45RO-CCR7+CD27+CD95- naive CD8+ T cells expressing CXCR3 (TNR3+). The receptor source for this set is a human donor in good health. Some clones in this sample may be carry-over from other donors' samples.

The chain couples TRBV12-3 or TRBV12-4 to TRBJ1-1; the D gene TCRdb calls, TRBD1, cannot be checked with no DNA. CDR3 length: 13 amino acids. The CDR3 loop reads CASSFGWGTEAFF.

V usage is TRBV4-1 and J usage is TRBJ2-5. The CDR3 has 13 residues. CDR1 and CDR2 from the germline V gene are MGHRA and YSYEKL. The CDR3 reads CASSQVHLETQYF.

The chain employs TRBV6-2 or TRBV6-3 and TRBJ2-7; the TCRdb D gene call, TRBD1, has no DNA to confirm it. Germline CDR1 reads MNHEY; CDR2 reads SVGEGT. There are 12 residues in the CDR3. CDR3 region: CTSSYGGTHGYF.

The chain joins TRBV29-1 to TRBJ2-1. Germline CDR1 and CDR2: SQVTM and ANQGSEA. The CDR3 spans 11 residues. CDR3 loop: CSVEQHNEQFF.

CDR3 region: CASSRGASYEQFF. The J gene is TRBJ2-1, the V gene TRBV7-7; checking the TCRdb D call of TRBD2 is not possible without DNA. Germline V gives CDR1 SSHAT, CDR2 FNYEAQ (reference sequence). CDR3 length: 13 residues.

V gene TRBV28 combines with J gene TRBJ1-5; TCRdb names TRBD1, which stays unverified in the absence of DNA. CDR3 length equals 14 residues. Germline CDR1 reads MDHEN; CDR2 reads SYDVKM. CDR3 sequence: CASSPDRVYQPQHF.

CDR3 protein: CSVFSERGMNTEAFF. The chain combines TRBV29-1 with TRBJ1-1; with no DNA, the TCRdb D assignment of TRBD1 cannot be verified. This CDR3 contains 15 residues. Per the germline V gene, CDR1 is SQVTM and CDR2 is ANQGSEA.

The J gene is TRBJ2-7, the V gene TRBV7-2. The germline CDR1 and CDR2 sequences are SGHTA and FQGNSA. This CDR3 is 12 amino acids long. The CDR3 protein is CASSIDSHEQYF.

The V and J genes are TRBV2 and TRBJ2-7; TCRdb returns TRBD2, unconfirmable since there is no DNA. Germline V lookup: CDR1 SNHLY, CDR2 FYNNEI. This CDR3 is built from 15 residues. The CDR3: CASSEAGGLLYEQYF.